This T cell receptor (beta chain) was sequenced for a study of blood T cell repertoires in COVID-19. Study overall: Italy, Spain and the United States were the sources of the convalescent and acute COVID-19 samples. Sample material is recorded as cDNA or gDNA derived from T cells, B-cell-depleted T cells, or PBMCs.

CDR3 size: 13 residues. V lost 3 bases and J lost 7; bases outside the gene matches: 4. The germline V gene encodes CDR1 SGDLS and CDR2 YYNGEE. Original analysis: Cell counts per sample came from amplifying reference gene primers. Only in-frame clones appear in the TCRdb table, and some are missing; sequencing was by immunoSEQ multiplex PCR. That table furnishes V, J and clone size, whereas the DNA furnished D and trimming. The repertoire holds 100,000 to 150,000 clones, 70% to 75% seen once, with less than 6.5% in the top ten. The TCR originated in a man in his fifties or sixties with acute or convalescent COVID-19. Specimen: peripheral blood. This rearrangement joins TRBV9 to TRBJ1-2; TRBD1 agrees at 9 bases. DNA of the CDR3: TGTGCCAGCAGCGCCCGGGACAGGGTTGGCTACACCTTC. Translated: CASSARDRVGYTF.